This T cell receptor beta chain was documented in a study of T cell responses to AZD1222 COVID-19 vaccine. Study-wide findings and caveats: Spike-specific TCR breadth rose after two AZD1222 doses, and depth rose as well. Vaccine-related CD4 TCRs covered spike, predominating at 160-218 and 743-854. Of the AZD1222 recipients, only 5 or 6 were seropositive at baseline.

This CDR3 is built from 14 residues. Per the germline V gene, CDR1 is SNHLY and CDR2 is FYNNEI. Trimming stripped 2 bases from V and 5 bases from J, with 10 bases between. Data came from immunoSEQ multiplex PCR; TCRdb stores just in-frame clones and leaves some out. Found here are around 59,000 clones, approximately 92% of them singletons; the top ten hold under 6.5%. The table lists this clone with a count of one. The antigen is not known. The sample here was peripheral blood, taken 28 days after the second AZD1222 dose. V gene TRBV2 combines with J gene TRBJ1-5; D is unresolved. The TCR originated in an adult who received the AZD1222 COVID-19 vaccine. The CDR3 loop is CASSEIGIYQPQHF. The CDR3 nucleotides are TGTGCCAGCAGTGAAATAGGGATTTATCAGCCCCAGCATTTT.